One sample yielded the 17 T cell receptor beta chains listed below, sequenced in a study of response to subunit inactivated influenza vaccine. TCRdb passed the RT-PCR reads through MiXCR, listing each CDR3 protein once. The sample records hundreds of thousands of distinct CDR3 sequences, less than 15% being singletons. The sequences come from PBMCs from blood, collected 14 days before vaccination. These receptors originate from a man in his fifties who received an inactivated influenza vaccine.

Of note for this clonotype: This CDR3 fails to terminate in the conserved phenylalanine or tryptophan, so it likely reflects a read error. The rearrangement joins TRBV5-1 to TRBJ2-3; the match to TRBD1 covers 7 bases. The CDR3 is 16 residues long. Per the germline V gene, CDR1 is SGHRS and CDR2 is YFSETQ. V shed 2 bases and J 6 bases; nucleotides not matched to a gene: 12. The DNA of the CDR3 is TGCGCCAGCAGCTTTACAGGGGCCAGGTTTGGCGATACGCAGTATTCT. Translated: CASSFTGARFGDTQYS.

The chain couples TRBV27 to TRBJ2-3; tentatively, D is TRBD2 (6 bases). Trimming left V 5 bases short and J 7 bases short, with 16 bases between. The germline V gene encodes CDR1 MNHEY and CDR2 SMNVEV (reference sequence). This CDR3 spans 14 amino acids. The CDR3 nucleotides read TGTGCCAGCAGTACAGCCGGCGGGGCGTATACGCAGTATTTT. Protein product: CASSTAGGAYTQYF.

CDR3 DNA: TGTGCCAGCAGCCCCACAGGGGGGTTAAACACCGGGGAGCTGTTTTTT. It yields the protein CASSPTGGLNTGELFF. The chain combines TRBV12-3 or TRBV12-4 with TRBJ2-2; 8 bases align to TRBD1. After removal of 6 bases from V and 2 bases from J, the junction contained 8 bases not matched to a gene. This CDR3 comprises 16 residues.

The table lists this clonotype with a count of one. The chain recombines TRBV6-2 or TRBV6-3 with TRBJ2-7; 9 nucleotides align to TRBD1. CDR1 is MNHEY and CDR2 is SVGEGT in the germline V gene. The ends lost 8 bases at V and 0 bases at J; junction bases unmatched: 5. The CDR3 is 14 residues long. The CDR3 DNA reads TGTGCCAGCCACCGGGACAGGGCCTCCTACGAGCAGTACTTC. This codes for CASHRDRASYEQYF.

The rearrangement uses TRBV12-3 or TRBV12-4 and TRBJ1-6; no definite D call. CDR3 length equals 12 residues. Trimming stripped 6 bases from V and 8 bases from J, with 8 bases between. The CDR3 bases are TGTGCCAGCAGCCCGCCTTATTCACCCCTCCACTTT. It is translated as CASSPPYSPLHF.

This clonotype was found a few times. The rearrangement uses TRBV20-1 and TRBJ2-5; 10 nucleotides match TRBD2. The germline CDR1 and CDR2 sequences are DFQATT and SNEGSKA (reference sequence). J was trimmed by 2 bases and V by 2 bases; bases with no gene match: 2. The CDR3 covers 14 residues. In DNA form, the CDR3 reads TGCAGTGCTAGACTAGCGGGGGTACAAGAGACCCAGTACTTC. Translated, it gives CSARLAGVQETQYF.

The chain combines TRBV10-3 with TRBJ2-5, with D possibly being TRBD1 (6 bases). The CDR3 loop spans 14 amino acids. Germline V gives CDR1 ENHRY, CDR2 SYGVKD. The V and J ends lost 6 bases and 0 bases respectively, with 11 bases between them. This CDR3 reads CAIRDSEYQETQYF. CDR3 nucleotides: TGTGCCATCAGGGACAGTGAGTACCAAGAGACCCAGTACTTC.

This rearrangement joins TRBV2 to TRBJ2-1; the match to TRBD1 covers 8 bases. Germline V gene lookup returns CDR1 SNHLY and CDR2 FYNNEI. Germline trimming cut 8 bases from V and 4 bases from J; bases unmatched to any gene: 7. The CDR3 length is 14 residues. For the CDR3, the DNA is TGTGCCAGCCATGACAGGGGAATGTACAATGAGCAGTTCTTC. Protein: CASHDRGMYNEQFF.

This chain's CDR3 is CASSRGGRTEAFF. As DNA, the CDR3 is TGTGCCAGCAGCCGGGGGGGCCGGACTGAAGCTTTCTTT. The rearrangement links TRBV4-2 to TRBJ1-1, with D perhaps TRBD1 (6 bases). Germline loops: CDR1 LGHNA, CDR2 YNFKEQ. Trimming cost V 4 bases and J 5 bases, with 11 bases left between them. This CDR3 has 13 amino acids.

This clonotype was observed a few times. The V gene is TRBV2, the J gene TRBJ2-1; TRBD2 matches at 11 bases. Germline V gives CDR1 SNHLY, CDR2 FYNNEI. V lost 6 bases and J lost 6; bases outside the gene matches: 7. The CDR3 totals 15 residues. The CDR3 sequence is CASRIAGGPGNEQFF. The CDR3 coding sequence is TGTGCCAGCAGAATAGCGGGAGGGCCCGGCAATGAGCAGTTCTTC.

This chain links TRBV14 with TRBJ2-2, with 10 bases that match TRBD2. Germline V gene data show CDR1 as SGHDN and CDR2 as FVKESK. This CDR3 region has 15 residues. Trimming at V came to 5 bases and at J to 7 bases, leaving 7 bases not matched to a gene. The CDR3 loop reads CASSSLAGAYGELFF. CDR3 nucleotides: TGTGCCAGCAGCTCTCTAGCGGGAGCGTACGGGGAGCTGTTTTTT.

The rearrangement uses TRBV11-1 and TRBJ2-1, with a tentative D call TRBD1 (6 bases). The length of the CDR3 is 16 residues. The germline V and J ends were trimmed by 1 base and 8 bases, with 18 bases remaining between them. CDR1 is SGHAT and CDR2 is FQDESV in the germline V gene (reference sequence). DNA for the CDR3: TGTGCCAGCAGCTTAGGACGTGACCCAAAGGGGGATGAGCAGTTCTTC. It is translated as CASSLGRDPKGDEQFF.

This clonotype was found a few times. The chain carries TRBV12-3 or TRBV12-4 and TRBJ2-5; 8 bases map to TRBD2. The CDR3 has 14 amino acids. V shed 7 bases, J shed 7 bases, and the junction held 11 bases outside the gene matches. For the CDR3, the DNA is TGTGCCAGCACCCGCGGGGGGTCCTCGGGGACCCAGTACTTC. Protein: CASTRGGSSGTQYF.

This clonotype was observed many times. V gene TRBV24-1 combines with J gene TRBJ1-1; D gene uncertain. The CDR3 spans 14 residues. The V gene lost 6 bases and the J gene lost 4 bases, with 14 bases spanning the gap. CDR1 and CDR2 (germline): KGHDR, SFDVKD. The CDR3 DNA is TGTGCCACCAGTCAATCCGGGAGGAGCACTGAAGCTTTCTTT. This sequence encodes CATSQSGRSTEAFF.

The chain employs TRBV27 and TRBJ2-6; a weak D match, TRBD2 (6 bases). This CDR3 is built from 20 residues. Trimming left V 1 base short and J 2 bases short, with 21 bases between. Germline CDR1 MNHEY, CDR2 SMNVEV (reference sequence). CDR3: CASSLFSGSLAGPGANVLTF. As DNA, the CDR3 is TGTGCCAGCAGTTTATTCAGCGGCAGTCTGGCGGGACCTGGGGCCAACGTCCTGACTTTC.

The table lists this clonotype with a few counts. The V call is TRBV4-3, the J call TRBJ2-1; D perhaps matches TRBD1 (5 bases). This CDR3 spans 14 amino acids. V shed 0 bases and J shed 7 bases, with 10 bases lying between them. The germline V gene has CDR1 LGHNA and CDR2 YSLEER. In nucleotides, the CDR3 is TGCGCCAGCAGCCAAGAGTTTCCAGGGAATGAGCAGTTCTTC. Translated, it gives CASSQEFPGNEQFF.

V gene TRBV6-2 or TRBV6-3 combines with J gene TRBJ1-5; D unresolved. Germline values: CDR1 MNHEY, CDR2 SVGEGT. The V gene lost 2 bases and the J gene lost 2 bases, with 7 bases spanning the gap. This CDR3 is built from 14 residues. The CDR3 sequence is CASSYPRGNQPQHF. As DNA, the CDR3 is TGTGCCAGCAGTTACCCAAGGGGCAATCAGCCCCAGCATTTT.